This passage covers 16 T cell receptor beta chains from one sample sequenced in a study of human T cells and chemical hapten exposure. Time point reported: patch test 2, 6 weeks after DPC sensitization. Sample treatment: therapeutic diphenylcyclopropenone sensitization with weekly scalp DPC. One entry per CDR3 protein results from TCRdb running MiXCR on the RACE reads. The sample lists a few hundred thousand distinct CDR3 sequences; 6% to 7% were seen once. The material sequenced was whole blood, taken in connection with sensitization to the hapten diphenylcyclopropenone (DPC). These receptors were obtained from a woman in her late teens or twenties with alopecia areata. Some clones in this sample may be carry-over from other donors' samples.

The chain carries TRBV20-1 and TRBJ2-1, with 7 bases fitting TRBD1. The CDR3 consists of 14 residues. Germline-derived CDR1 and CDR2 are DFQATT and SNEGSKA (reference sequence). Trimming at V came to 6 bases and at J to 6 bases, leaving 11 bases not matched to a gene. The CDR3 DNA is TGCAGTGCCCACCGGGACAGTGATTTCAATGAGCAGTTCTTC. Its translation is CSAHRDSDFNEQFF.

This clonotype was counted many times. The CDR3 reads CASGPGLEDTEAFF. The CDR3, as DNA: TGTGCTAGTGGCCCAGGGTTGGAGGACACTGAAGCTTTCTTT. The chain recombines TRBV12-5 with TRBJ1-1; maybe TRBD1 (5 bases). The CDR3 covers 14 residues. Germline loops: CDR1 LGHNT, CDR2 FRNRAP. The V gene lost 6 bases and the J gene lost 3 bases, with 14 bases spanning the gap. Full variable domain (rest looked up from reference TRBV12-5 and TRBJ1-1): DARVTQTPRHKVTEMGQEVTMRCQPILGHNTVFWYRQTMMQGLELLAYFRNRAPLDDSGMPKDRFSAEMPDATLATLKIQPSEPRDSAVYFCASGPGLEDTEAFFGQGTRLTVV.

This clonotype was observed many times. Here the CDR3 reads CASSPATGGQGGYTF. The CDR3 DNA sequence: TGTGCCAGCAGCCCAGCAACAGGGGGCCAGGGAGGCTACACCTTC. V usage is TRBV7-2 and J usage is TRBJ1-2, with 9 bases lining up with TRBD1. The ends lost 5 bases at V and 8 bases at J; junction bases unmatched: 12. Germline CDR1 and CDR2: SGHTA and FQGNSA. CDR3 length: 15 amino acids.

This clonotype was counted at least ten times. The gene calls are TRBV7-8 and TRBJ2-3, with D perhaps being TRBD1 or TRBD2 (5 bases each). Trimming removed 4 bases from V and 3 bases from J, with 14 bases in between. The CDR3 length is 15 residues. Germline V gene data show CDR1 as SGHVS and CDR2 as FQNEAQ. The DNA of the CDR3 is TGTGCCAGCAGCTACGGACCGGGGCCAACAGATACGCAGTATTTT. It is translated as CASSYGPGPTDTQYF.

The chain joins TRBV10-3 to TRBJ2-3, with 8 bases identical to TRBD2. Trimming at V came to 8 bases and at J to 4 bases, leaving 8 bases not matched to a gene. This CDR3 is built from 14 residues. Germline loops: CDR1 ENHRY, CDR2 SYGVKD. As DNA, the CDR3 is TGTGCCATCTGCGCGGGGGGATCAGCAGATACGCAGTATTTT. Protein sequence: CAICAGGSADTQYF.

This clonotype has ten or more counts. The chain is built from TRBV29-1 and TRBJ1-5, with no clear D. V was cut by 1 base and J by 6 bases, with 10 bases left in between. Germline assignment: CDR1 SQVTM and CDR2 ANQGSEA. CDR3 length equals 13 residues. CDR3 protein: CSVEGGYGQPQHF. Here the CDR3 DNA reads TGCAGCGTTGAAGGAGGGTACGGTCAGCCCCAGCATTTT.

V and J are TRBV6-1 and TRBJ2-7; tentatively, D is TRBD1 or TRBD2 (5 bases each). Germline CDR1 reads MNHNS; CDR2 reads SASEGT. The CDR3 covers 15 residues. The V end was cut by 4 bases, the J end by 2 bases, with 15 bases between. The CDR3 DNA reads as TGTGCCAGCAGTGTTTCGTCAGGGAGTCCCTACGAGCAGTACTTC. Its translation is CASSVSSGSPYEQYF.

This clonotype was recorded a few times. J is TRBJ1-1 and V is TRBV10-3, with D unresolved. Between the trimmed V and J ends, which lost 6 bases and 7 bases, there was a span of 21 bases. Germline V CDR1 and CDR2: ENHRY, SYGVKD. The CDR3 consists of 15 residues. For the CDR3, the DNA is TGTGCCATCAGAGCACCGGCCCCCAGTAGAGATGAAGCTTTCTTT. Protein product: CAIRAPAPSRDEAFF.

This clonotype was counted only a few times. The chain is built from TRBV7-2 and TRBJ2-3, with D perhaps TRBD1 or TRBD2 (6 bases each). This CDR3 comprises 16 residues. V dropped 5 bases and J dropped 7 bases, with 22 bases sitting between them. Germline V CDR1 and CDR2: SGHTA, FQGNSA. The DNA of the CDR3 is TGTGCCAGCAGCACAAACCGGGACTCAGGGGTCCATACGCAGTATTTT. Its protein is CASSTNRDSGVHTQYF.

V usage is TRBV6-2 or TRBV6-3 and J usage is TRBJ2-3, with TRBD2 identical over 7 bases. J gave up 3 bases and V 0 bases, and 6 bases lay outside the gene matches. This CDR3 is built from 16 residues. CDR1 is MNHEY and CDR2 is SVGEGT in the germline V gene. CDR3 region: CASSYSDSGSTDTQYF. The CDR3 nucleotides are TGTGCCAGCAGTTACTCCGATAGCGGGTCGACAGATACGCAGTATTTT.

The genes are TRBV20-1 and TRBJ2-7, with 8 bases fitting TRBD1. CDR1 is DFQATT, CDR2 SNEGSKA, per germline (reference sequence). Losses at the gene ends were 3 bases for V and 2 bases for J; bases not matched to a gene: 6. CDR3 length equals 14 residues. CDR3 amino acids: CSAREGTGPYEQYF. The CDR3 coding sequence is TGCAGTGCTAGGGAAGGGACAGGTCCCTACGAGCAGTACTTC.

This clonotype has just a few counts. V and J are TRBV5-4 and TRBJ2-5; 7 nucleotides match TRBD1. The ends lost 4 bases at V and 6 bases at J; junction bases unmatched: 12. The CDR3 contains 15 residues. Germline CDR1 and CDR2: SGHNT and YYREEE (reference sequence). CDR3 in amino acids: CASSRASGGVQTQYF. DNA of the CDR3: TGTGCCAGCAGCCGAGCGTCAGGGGGAGTACAGACCCAGTACTTC.

This clonotype appeared many times. V is TRBV27 and J is TRBJ2-3; 8 nucleotides match TRBD1. Unmatched junction bases numbered 5, after V lost 3 bases and J lost 6 bases. Per germline, CDR1 MNHEY and CDR2 SMNVEV (reference sequence). The CDR3 runs 14 residues. CDR3 region: CASSLRTGRDTQYF. The DNA of the CDR3 is TGTGCCAGCAGTTTGAGGACAGGGAGGGATACGCAGTATTTT.

This clonotype showed up many times. The rearrangement joins TRBV4-3 to TRBJ1-1; no firm D call. The CDR3 is made up of 15 amino acids. Per germline, CDR1 LGHNA and CDR2 YSLEER. V dropped 0 bases and J dropped 1 base, with 9 bases sitting between them. CDR3 in DNA: TGCGCCAGCAGCCAAGATCCCAGCAGGAACACTGAAGCTTTCTTT. This encodes CASSQDPSRNTEAFF.

This clonotype was observed a handful of times. J is TRBJ1-3 and V is TRBV6-5, with 7 bases matching TRBD1. The V and J ends lost 0 bases and 1 base, in that order; junction bases with no gene match: 6. Germline lookup yields CDR1 MNHEY and CDR2 SVGAGI. The CDR3 contains 17 residues. This CDR3 reads CASSYSTAGGSGNTIYF. As DNA, the CDR3 is TGTGCCAGCAGTTACTCGACGGCAGGGGGGTCTGGAAACACCATATATTTT.

This clonotype was detected a few times. The genes are TRBV3-1 and TRBJ2-5; D uncertain. In germline, CDR1 is LGHDT, CDR2 YNNKEL (reference sequence). The CDR3 spans 12 residues. V was clipped by 2 bases and J by 5 bases, with 6 bases between them. Here the CDR3 reads CASSQNGETQYF. The CDR3 DNA reads as TGTGCCAGCAGCCAAAATGGGGAGACCCAGTACTTC.